The 13 T cell receptor beta chains given below trace back to one sample, sequenced in a study of Ad26.COV2.S vaccination and SARS-CoV-2 variants. Profiled with immunoSEQ multiplex PCR; TCRdb holds only in-frame clones, not every one. The sample holds 400,000 to 450,000 clones; 75% to 95% are singletons and the top ten take 12%. Indicated treatment: some 20 received Ad26.COV2.S at low or high dose, single or two shots; about 5 received placebo; per-sample allocation not given. Sampling was performed 63 days after the first vaccine or placebo injection. The material sequenced was peripheral blood, taken in a trial of Ad26.COV2.S vaccine versus placebo. These receptors came from a person aged 18-60 years who received the Ad26.COV2.S COVID-19 vaccine or a placebo.

The CDR3 here is CASSLNQGYDEQYF. The CDR3 DNA reads as TGTGCCAGCAGCTTAAATCAGGGGTACGACGAGCAGTACTTC. This chain connects TRBV7-9 to TRBJ2-7; D may be TRBD1 (6 bases). V dropped 2 bases and J dropped 5 bases, with 13 bases sitting between them. This CDR3 is 14 amino acids long. Germline CDR1 SEHNR, CDR2 FQNEAQ (reference sequence).

The gene calls are TRBV29-1 and TRBJ2-3, with D possibly matching TRBD2 (6 bases). Per germline, CDR1 SQVTM and CDR2 ANQGSEA. V shed 2 bases and J shed 4 bases, with 10 bases lying between them. The CDR3 is made up of 13 amino acids. The chain's CDR3 is CSVESRLADTQYF. The CDR3, as DNA: TGCAGCGTTGAATCTCGACTAGCAGATACGCAGTATTTT.

The rearrangement joins TRBV5-4 to TRBJ2-5; 8 positions agree with TRBD1. Germline V gene data show CDR1 as SGHNT and CDR2 as YYREEE (reference sequence). The J segment lost 6 bases and the V segment lost 5 bases, leaving 6 bases of the junction unmatched. The CDR3 runs 13 residues. The chain's CDR3 is CASSLDRGKTQYF. The CDR3 DNA reads TGTGCCAGCAGTCTCGACAGGGGAAAGACCCAGTACTTC.

This chain links TRBV30 with TRBJ1-1, with D hard to call. Trimming stripped 1 base from V and 6 bases from J, with 9 bases between. There are 12 residues in the CDR3. Germline CDR1 reads GTSNPN; CDR2 reads SVGIG (reference sequence). As DNA, the CDR3 is TGTGCCTGGAGTGCGGATGGTGCTGAAGCTTTCTTT. Its protein product is CAWSADGAEAFF.

The chain combines TRBV5-4 with TRBJ2-1, with TRBD2 matching over 9 bases. Per germline, CDR1 SGHNT and CDR2 YYREEE (reference sequence). The CDR3 covers 15 residues. J was trimmed by 2 bases and V by 5 bases; bases with no gene match: 5. The CDR3 region is CASRAAGGTYNEQFF. The CDR3 DNA reads TGTGCCAGCAGAGCAGCGGGAGGAACCTACAATGAGCAGTTCTTC.

V usage is TRBV9 and J usage is TRBJ1-6; D is undetermined. V shed 0 bases and J shed 9 bases, with 13 bases lying between them. The CDR3 is made up of 15 amino acids. Per the germline V gene, CDR1 is SGDLS and CDR2 is YYNGEE. The CDR3: CASSVGKGLLSPLHF. CDR3 sequence (DNA): TGTGCCAGCAGCGTAGGAAAGGGTCTCCTTTCACCCCTCCACTTT.

The rearrangement links TRBV29-1 to TRBJ1-2; D may be TRBD1 (5 bases). CDR1 and CDR2 (germline): SQVTM, ANQGSEA. The CDR3 has 13 amino acids. V lost 1 base and J 8 bases, leaving 14 bases between the germline ends. CDR3 region: CSVEGEGQGGYTF. For the CDR3, the DNA is TGCAGCGTTGAAGGTGAGGGGCAGGGAGGCTACACCTTC.

J is TRBJ2-6 and V is TRBV6-2 or TRBV6-3; D may be TRBD1 or TRBD2 (5 bases each). The CDR3 contains 15 residues. Trimming shortened V by 2 bases and J by 4 bases, and 9 bases separated the two germline ends. The germline CDR1 and CDR2 sequences are MNHEY and SVGEGT. CDR3 loop: CASSYEGTGANVLTF. The CDR3 bases are TGTGCCAGCAGTTACGAGGGGACCGGGGCCAACGTCCTGACTTTC.

This clone has just one count. This sample also contains other DNA sequences that code for the same CDR3. The chain links TRBV15 to TRBJ1-6; D unresolved. V gave up 1 base and J gave up 7 bases, with 8 bases separating them. This CDR3 comprises 14 residues. Germline lookup yields CDR1 LNHNV and CDR2 YYDKDF (reference sequence). CDR3 protein: CATSRARLNSPLHF. Here the CDR3 DNA reads TGTGCCACCAGCAGAGCCCGGTTAAATTCACCCCTCCACTTT.

About this clone itself: Distinct nucleotide sequences in the sample also encode this CDR3. The chain carries TRBV7-8 and TRBJ2-7; tentatively, D is TRBD2 (5 bases). Germline V gene data show CDR1 as SGHVS and CDR2 as FQNEAQ. CDR3 length: 14 residues. V dropped 1 base and J dropped 2 bases, with 9 bases sitting between them. The CDR3 reads CASSLVALAYEQYF. The CDR3 nucleotides read TGTGCCAGCAGCTTAGTAGCGCTCGCCTACGAGCAGTACTTC.

This chain connects TRBV11-1 to TRBJ1-1, with 7 bases fitting TRBD1. CDR1 SGHAT and CDR2 FQDESV come from the germline V gene (reference sequence). This CDR3 comprises 15 residues. The J segment lost 5 bases and the V segment lost 0 bases, leaving 6 bases of the junction unmatched. In DNA form, the CDR3 reads TGTGCCAGCAGCTTAGCGCTGACAGGGAGGACTGAAGCTTTCTTT. Translating gives CASSLALTGRTEAFF.

The sample holds a few counts of this clone. This chain links TRBV5-1 with TRBJ1-5; TRBD1 is a possible D gene (5 bases). The CDR3 has 15 residues. V was trimmed by 1 base and J by 5 bases, leaving 13 bases between them. Germline V gives CDR1 SGHRS, CDR2 YFSETQ. The CDR3 DNA reads as TGCGCCAGCAGCTTGAGCCCTCGGGGGGATCAGCCCCAGCATTTT. Its protein is CASSLSPRGDQPQHF.

The V gene is TRBV30, the J gene TRBJ2-5; no clear D. CDR1 is GTSNPN and CDR2 is SVGIG in the germline V gene (reference sequence). This CDR3 comprises 12 residues. V shed 2 bases and J shed 4 bases, with 8 bases lying between them. The CDR3 region is CAWSNLAETQYF. The CDR3 DNA follows: TGTGCCTGGAGTAACTTAGCAGAGACCCAGTACTTC.